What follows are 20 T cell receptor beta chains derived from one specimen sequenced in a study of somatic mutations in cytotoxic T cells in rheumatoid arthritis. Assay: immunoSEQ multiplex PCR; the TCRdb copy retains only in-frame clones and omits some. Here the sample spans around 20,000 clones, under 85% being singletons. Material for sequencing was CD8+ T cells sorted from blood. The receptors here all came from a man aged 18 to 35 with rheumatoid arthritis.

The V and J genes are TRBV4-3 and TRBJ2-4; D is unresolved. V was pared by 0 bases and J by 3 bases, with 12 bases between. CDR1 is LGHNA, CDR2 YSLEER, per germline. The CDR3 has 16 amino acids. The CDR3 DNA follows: TGCGCCAGCAGCCAAGAAGCTGTAGGTAGCAAAAACATTCAGTACTTC. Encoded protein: CASSQEAVGSKNIQYF.

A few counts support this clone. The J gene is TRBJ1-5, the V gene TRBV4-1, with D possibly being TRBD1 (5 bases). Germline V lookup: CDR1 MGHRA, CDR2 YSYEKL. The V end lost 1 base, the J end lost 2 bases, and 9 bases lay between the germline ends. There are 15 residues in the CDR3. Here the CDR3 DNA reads TGCGCCAGCAGCCAAGGGGGCACGGGCAATCAGCCCCAGCATTTT. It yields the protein CASSQGGTGNQPQHF.

CDR3 nucleotide sequence: TGTGCCAGTAGTACCAAGACTCTCCTCTCACCCGAGGTGAACACTGAAGCTTTCTTT. Translated, it gives CASSTKTLLSPEVNTEAFF. The V and J genes are TRBV19 and TRBJ1-1, with D unresolved. With 4 bases removed from V and 0 bases from J, the gap between germline ends came to 24 bases. This CDR3 spans 19 amino acids. Germline CDR1 reads LNHDA; CDR2 reads SQIVND (reference sequence).

In DNA, the CDR3 is TGTGCCAGCACCCCCGGGACAGGGAATAACGAGCAGTACTTC. It codes for CASTPGTGNNEQYF. The chain has TRBV28 and TRBJ2-7, with 9 bases identical to TRBD1. J gave up 5 bases and V 7 bases, and 9 bases lay outside the gene matches. Germline lookup yields CDR1 MDHEN and CDR2 SYDVKM. The CDR3 loop spans 14 amino acids.

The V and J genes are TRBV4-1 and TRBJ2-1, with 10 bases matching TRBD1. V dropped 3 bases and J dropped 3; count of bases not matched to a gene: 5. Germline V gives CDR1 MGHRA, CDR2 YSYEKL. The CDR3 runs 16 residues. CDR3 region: CASSHPDRGLYNEQFF. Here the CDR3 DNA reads TGCGCCAGCAGCCACCCCGACAGGGGGCTCTACAATGAGCAGTTCTTC.

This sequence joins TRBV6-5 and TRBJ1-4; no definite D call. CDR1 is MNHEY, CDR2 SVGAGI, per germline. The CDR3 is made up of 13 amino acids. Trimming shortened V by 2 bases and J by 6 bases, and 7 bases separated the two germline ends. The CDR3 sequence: CASSYDGHEKLFF. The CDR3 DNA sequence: TGTGCCAGCAGTTACGACGGACATGAAAAACTGTTTTTT.

In DNA form, the CDR3 reads TGCGCCAGCAGCCAAGATGGCGCGGGGGCTTCGGGGACCGGGGAGCTGTTTTTT. Translation gives CASSQDGAGASGTGELFF. The chain employs TRBV4-3 and TRBJ2-2, with D perhaps matching TRBD2 (7 bases). With 0 bases removed from V and 5 bases from J, the gap between germline ends came to 19 bases. This CDR3 has 18 residues. CDR1 is LGHNA and CDR2 is YSLEER in the germline V gene.

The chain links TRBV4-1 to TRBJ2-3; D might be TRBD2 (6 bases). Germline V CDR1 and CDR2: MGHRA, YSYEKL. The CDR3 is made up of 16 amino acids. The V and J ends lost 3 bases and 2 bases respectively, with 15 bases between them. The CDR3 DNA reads TGCGCCAGCAGCCATGTCCGGGACTCCTTCACAGATACGCAGTATTTT. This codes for CASSHVRDSFTDTQYF.

CDR3 loop: CASSSSAGAGDTQYF. For the CDR3, the DNA is TGTGCCAGCAGCAGTTCGGCGGGGGCAGGAGATACGCAGTATTTT. The J gene is TRBJ2-3, the V gene TRBV7-2; maybe TRBD2 (7 bases). Germline-derived CDR1 and CDR2 are SGHTA and FQGNSA. The CDR3 is 15 amino acids. Trimming took 5 bases from V and 5 from J, leaving 17 bases between them.

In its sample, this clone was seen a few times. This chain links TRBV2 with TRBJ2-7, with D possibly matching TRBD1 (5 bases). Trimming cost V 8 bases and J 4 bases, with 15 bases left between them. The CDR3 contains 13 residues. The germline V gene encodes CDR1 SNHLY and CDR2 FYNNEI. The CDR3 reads CASGQGVGYEQYF. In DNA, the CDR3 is TGTGCCAGCGGGCAAGGGGTGGGTTACGAGCAGTACTTC.

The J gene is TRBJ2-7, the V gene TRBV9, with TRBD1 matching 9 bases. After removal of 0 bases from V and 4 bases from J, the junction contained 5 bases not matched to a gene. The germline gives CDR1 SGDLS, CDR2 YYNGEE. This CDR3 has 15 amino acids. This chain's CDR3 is CASSVDGTGTYEQYF. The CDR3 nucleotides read TGTGCCAGCAGCGTAGATGGGACAGGGACGTACGAGCAGTACTTC.

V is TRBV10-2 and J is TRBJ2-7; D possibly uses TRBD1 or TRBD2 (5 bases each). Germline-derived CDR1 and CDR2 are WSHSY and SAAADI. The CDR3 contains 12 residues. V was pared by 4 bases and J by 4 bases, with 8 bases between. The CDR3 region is CASSGDGYEQYF. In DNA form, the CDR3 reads TGCGCCAGCAGTGGGGACGGTTACGAGCAGTACTTC.

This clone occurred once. CDR3 in DNA: TGTGCCAGCAGTTTAGGGCCAAGGAACTCCTACGAGCAGTACTTC. Amino acids: CASSLGPRNSYEQYF. The chain recombines TRBV28 with TRBJ2-7; D gene uncertain. CDR3 length: 15 residues. Germline CDR1 MDHEN, CDR2 SYDVKM. Trimming removed 2 bases at V and 0 bases at J, with 11 bases between.

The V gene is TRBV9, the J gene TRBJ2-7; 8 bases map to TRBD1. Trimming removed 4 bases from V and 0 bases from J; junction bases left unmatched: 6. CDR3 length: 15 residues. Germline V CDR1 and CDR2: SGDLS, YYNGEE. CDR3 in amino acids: CASSPGTGSSYEQYF. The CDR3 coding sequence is TGTGCCAGCAGCCCCGGGACAGGCTCCTCCTACGAGCAGTACTTC.

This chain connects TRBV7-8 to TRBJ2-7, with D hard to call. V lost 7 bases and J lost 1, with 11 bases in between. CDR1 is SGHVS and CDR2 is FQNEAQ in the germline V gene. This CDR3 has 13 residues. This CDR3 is CASTSRVSYEQYF. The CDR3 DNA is TGTGCCAGCACCTCTAGAGTGTCCTACGAGCAGTACTTC.

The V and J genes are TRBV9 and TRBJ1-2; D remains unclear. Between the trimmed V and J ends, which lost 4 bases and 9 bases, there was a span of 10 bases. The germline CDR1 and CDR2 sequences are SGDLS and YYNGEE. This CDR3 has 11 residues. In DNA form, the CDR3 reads TGTGCCAGCAGCATGGCCGGAAGCTACACCTTC. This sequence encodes CASSMAGSYTF. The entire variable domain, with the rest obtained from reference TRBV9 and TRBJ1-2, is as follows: DSGVTQTPKHLITATGQRVTLRCSPRSGDLSVYWYQQSLDQGLQFLIQYYNGEERAKGNILERFSAQQFPDLHSELNLSSLELGDSALYFCASSMAGSYTFGSGTRLTVV.

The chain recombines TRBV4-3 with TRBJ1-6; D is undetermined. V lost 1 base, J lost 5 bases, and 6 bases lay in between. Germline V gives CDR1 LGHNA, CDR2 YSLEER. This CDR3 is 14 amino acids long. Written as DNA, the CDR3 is TGCGCCAGCAGCCAAGGAGTAGATAATTCACCCCTCCACTTT. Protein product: CASSQGVDNSPLHF.

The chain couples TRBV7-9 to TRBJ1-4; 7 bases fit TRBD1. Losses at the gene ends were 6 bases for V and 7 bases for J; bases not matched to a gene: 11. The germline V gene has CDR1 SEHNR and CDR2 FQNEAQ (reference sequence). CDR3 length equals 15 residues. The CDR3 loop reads CASRPLTGMGEKLFF. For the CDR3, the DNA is TGTGCCAGCAGACCCCTGACAGGGATGGGTGAAAAACTGTTTTTT.

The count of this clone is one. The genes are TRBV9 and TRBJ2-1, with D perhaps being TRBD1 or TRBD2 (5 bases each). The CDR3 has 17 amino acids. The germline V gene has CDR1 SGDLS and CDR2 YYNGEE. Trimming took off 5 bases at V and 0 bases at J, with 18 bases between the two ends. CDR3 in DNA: TGTGCCAGCAGATCGGGGCCAGGCGCGAGCTCCTACAATGAGCAGTTCTTC. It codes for CASRSGPGASSYNEQFF.

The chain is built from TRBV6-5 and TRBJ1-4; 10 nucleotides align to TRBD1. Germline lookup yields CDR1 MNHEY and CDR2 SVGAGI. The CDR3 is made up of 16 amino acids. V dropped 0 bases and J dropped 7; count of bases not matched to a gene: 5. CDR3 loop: CASSYSTGTGVEKLFF. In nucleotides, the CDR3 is TGTGCCAGCAGTTACTCCACCGGGACAGGGGTTGAAAAACTGTTTTTT.